The 4 T cell receptor beta chains below come from one sample, sequenced in a study of T cells expressing NK-cell markers. No DNA is given; TCRdb re-called the 5' RACE reads and lists each CDR3 protein once. The table for this sample gives a few hundred thousand distinct CDR3 sequences. Material: blood T cells: a sorted CD56 or NKG2C T cell subset, CD4+ or CD8+ T cells, or bulk PBMC T cells (not recorded which). Source of these receptors: a man aged 18 to 69 in good health.

The chain carries TRBV28 and TRBJ1-5; TCRdb's assignment of TRBD1 cannot be checked, as there is no DNA. The CDR3 runs 14 residues. Germline-derived CDR1 and CDR2 are MDHEN and SYDVKM. This CDR3 is CASSLGAADQPQHF.

V usage is TRBV12-3 or TRBV12-4 and J usage is TRBJ2-2; absent DNA, TCRdb's TRBD2 call cannot be checked. The CDR3 contains 17 residues. CDR3 residues: CASSFPGLAGGTGELFF.

V gene TRBV12-5 combines with J gene TRBJ2-1; there is no DNA to check the TCRdb D call of TRBD2. The CDR3 has 15 residues. CDR1 and CDR2 (germline): LGHNT, FRNRAP. Here the CDR3 reads CASGLVLGSVNEQFF.

This chain links TRBV29-1 with TRBJ1-2; TCRdb gives TRBD1 as the D gene, but with no DNA this cannot be confirmed. This CDR3 spans 12 amino acids. CDR1 SQVTM and CDR2 ANQGSEA come from the germline V gene. CDR3 protein: CSVQKGDYGYTF.